Listed below are T cell receptor beta chains from one sample, sequenced in a study of blood T cell repertoires in COVID-19. Some clones are missing from TCRdb's copy, which holds only in-frame ones; the method was immunoSEQ multiplex PCR. Among some 280,000 clones listed, 85% were seen once. The specimen sequenced was peripheral blood. These receptors were taken from a woman aged 45-65 years with active or convalescent COVID-19. Both conserved end residues are part of each CDR3. D genes are given only for firm matches. Clone size, where shown, is once, few, many, or a class for clones that have expanded.

-	TRBV2	-	TRBJ2-5	CASSGRGVQETQYF	TGTGCCAGCAGTGGCAGGGGTGTCCAAGAGACCCAGTACTTC
-	TRBV10-3	-	TRBJ2-1	CAISLTRDNEQFF	TGTGCCATCAGCCTAACTAGAGACAATGAGCAGTTCTTC
-	TRBV5-6	TRBD1	TRBJ2-7	CASSLTGQNYEQYF	TGTGCCAGCAGCTTGACGGGACAGAACTACGAGCAGTACTTC
many	TRBV11-2	TRBD1	TRBJ1-1	CASRRQGAGEAFF	TGTGCCAGCAGGCGACAGGGAGCGGGTGAAGCTTTCTTT
-	TRBV6-2/TRBV6-3	TRBD2	TRBJ2-3	CASSFRTSGITDTQYF	TGTGCCAGCAGTTTCCGGACTAGCGGGATAACAGATACGCAGTATTTT
once	TRBV4-1	TRBD1	TRBJ2-4	CASSQARDRAAKNIQYF	TGCGCCAGCAGCCAAGCCCGGGACAGGGCCGCCAAAAACATTCAGTACTTC
-	TRBV30	-	TRBJ2-4	CAWSEGVAKNIQYF	TGTGCCTGGAGTGAGGGGGTAGCCAAAAACATTCAGTACTTC
-	TRBV4-1	-	TRBJ1-3	CASSQAGISSGNTIYF	TGCGCCAGCAGCCAAGCTGGCATCAGCTCTGGAAACACCATATATTTT
-	TRBV5-4	-	TRBJ1-3	CASSFSPDSYSGNTIYF	TGTGCCAGCAGCTTTTCCCCGGACAGCTACTCTGGAAACACCATATATTTT
-	TRBV7-8	-	TRBJ1-1	CASSPDTDGPMSTEAFF	TGTGCCAGCAGCCCAGACACTGACGGCCCTATGAGCACTGAAGCTTTCTTT
-	TRBV5-1	TRBD1	TRBJ1-2	CASSLRGQAYYGYTF	TGCGCCAGCAGTCTCAGGGGACAGGCCTACTATGGCTACACCTTC
-	TRBV5-4	-	TRBJ1-1	CASSGRAEAFF	TGTGCCAGCAGTGGGCGGGCTGAAGCTTTCTTT
-	TRBV7-2	-	TRBJ1-4	CASSLSPGGEEKLFF	TGTGCCAGCAGCTTATCCCCCGGGGGTGAGGAAAAACTGTTTTTT
-	TRBV27	-	TRBJ1-6	CASTQIPGSPLHF	TGTGCCAGCACCCAGATTCCTGGTTCACCCCTCCACTTT
-	TRBV12-3/TRBV12-4	-	TRBJ2-2	CASMRRITGELFF	TGTGCCAGCATGAGGAGGATCACCGGGGAGCTGTTTTTT
-	TRBV10-2	TRBD2	TRBJ2-7	CASCPSAGVYEQYF	TGCGCCAGCTGCCCCTCGGCGGGGGTCTACGAGCAGTACTTC
-	TRBV27	TRBD1	TRBJ1-1	CASSETGLDTEAFF	TGTGCCAGCAGCGAGACAGGGCTTGACACTGAAGCTTTCTTT
once	TRBV5-5	TRBD2	TRBJ2-3	CASQREIRASTDTQYF	TGTGCCTCCCAGCGGGAGATCCGGGCTAGCACAGATACGCAGTATTTT
few	TRBV18	-	TRBJ1-1	CASSPSELPQAEAFF	TGTGCCAGCTCCCCATCCGAACTTCCACAGGCTGAAGCTTTCTTT
-	TRBV2	-	TRBJ2-7	CASSEPDSSEQYF	TGTGCCAGCAGTGAACCGGACAGCAGCGAGCAGTACTTC
-	TRBV13	-	TRBJ2-1	CASSSLWGEINNEQFF	TGTGCCAGCAGTTCGTTGTGGGGGGAGATAAACAATGAGCAGTTCTTC
-	TRBV3-1/TRBV3-2	TRBD2	TRBJ2-1	CASSHLTGGPIEQFF	TGTGCCAGCAGCCATTTAACGGGAGGGCCGATCGAGCAGTTCTTC
-	TRBV18	TRBD2	TRBJ2-3	CASSRTSGRGTDTQYF	TGTGCCAGCTCACGTACTAGCGGGAGAGGGACAGATACGCAGTATTTT
-	TRBV5-6	TRBD2	TRBJ2-1	CASSLVVAGVQSGYNEQFF	TGTGCCAGCAGCTTGGTGGTAGCGGGAGTGCAGTCAGGCTACAATGAGCAGTTCTTC
-	TRBV5-1	TRBD1	TRBJ2-7	CASSLAGQDYEQYF	TGCGCCAGCAGCTTGGCGGGACAGGACTACGAGCAGTACTTC
few	TRBV4-2	TRBD2	TRBJ2-2	CASSQDELAVNTGELFF	TGTGCCAGCAGCCAAGACGAGCTAGCGGTTAACACCGGGGAGCTGTTTTTT
many	TRBV25-1	TRBD2	TRBJ2-1	CASSDGLRGRAYNEQFF	TGTGCCAGCAGTGACGGGTTGCGCGGGAGGGCCTACAATGAGCAGTTCTTC
-	TRBV5-1	-	TRBJ2-7	CASSLVEGLPYEQYF	TGCGCCAGCAGCTTGGTGGAGGGACTTCCCTACGAGCAGTACTTC
-	TRBV11-2	-	TRBJ1-3	CASSGGRDSGNTIYF	TGTGCCAGCAGCGGTGGGAGGGACTCTGGAAACACCATATATTTT
-	TRBV9	-	TRBJ2-3	CASSQSGDGDTQYF	TGTGCCAGCAGCCAATCGGGGGACGGGGATACGCAGTATTTT
once	TRBV29-1	TRBD1	TRBJ1-1	CSIPDGTGRRTEAFF	TGCAGCATCCCTGATGGGACAGGGAGGAGAACTGAAGCTTTCTTT
-	TRBV5-4	TRBD1	TRBJ1-1	CASSLARGQNTEAFF	TGTGCCAGCAGCTTGGCGAGGGGGCAGAACACTGAAGCTTTCTTT
few	TRBV27	TRBD1	TRBJ2-7	CASSRNRGSQYF	TGTGCCAGCAGTCGAAACAGGGGGTCCCAGTACTTC
-	TRBV2	TRBD1	TRBJ2-3	CAFPRTGGADTQYF	TGTGCCTTCCCGAGGACAGGGGGCGCAGATACGCAGTATTTT
-	TRBV28	-	TRBJ1-2	CASSPRTFGARRDYGYTF	TGTGCCAGCAGTCCCCGGACGTTCGGCGCTCGGAGGGACTATGGCTACACCTTC
-	TRBV7-8	-	TRBJ1-1	CASSWGRNTEAFF	TGTGCCAGCAGCTGGGGGCGGAACACTGAAGCTTTCTTT
few	TRBV7-2	TRBD1	TRBJ1-1	CASSAGTGREAFF	TGTGCCAGCAGCGCCGGGACAGGGCGCGAAGCTTTCTTT
-	TRBV18	TRBD2	TRBJ2-3	CASSPTSGSTDTQYF	TGTGCCAGCTCACCGACTAGCGGGAGCACAGATACGCAGTATTTT
-	TRBV4-2	TRBD2	TRBJ2-2	CASSPSLAGNTGELFF	TGTGCCAGCAGCCCCAGTTTAGCGGGGAACACCGGGGAGCTGTTTTTT
few	TRBV10-3	-	TRBJ1-5	CAISNDKYSNQPQHF	TGTGCCATCAGCAATGACAAGTATAGCAATCAGCCCCAGCATTTT
once	TRBV12-3/TRBV12-4	-	TRBJ1-1	CASSLVNTEAFF	TGTGCCAGCAGTCTCGTCAACACTGAAGCTTTCTTT
-	TRBV30	TRBD1	TRBJ2-7	CAWTGGYEQYF	TGTGCCTGGACAGGGGGCTACGAGCAGTACTTC
-	TRBV9	TRBD1	TRBJ2-1	CASSGISQGAYNEQFF	TGTGCCAGCAGCGGAATTTCACAGGGGGCTTACAATGAGCAGTTCTTC
-	TRBV30	-	TRBJ1-6	CAWSVDMTNSPLHF	TGTGCCTGGAGTGTGGACATGACTAATTCACCCCTCCACTTT
few	TRBV28	-	TRBJ1-2	CASSFPPAGYGYTF	TGTGCCAGCAGTTTCCCCCCGGCGGGCTATGGCTACACCTTC
-	TRBV20-1	TRBD2	TRBJ2-1	CSASSLAGDTGYNEQFF	TGCAGTGCTAGTAGCCTAGCGGGAGACACCGGGTACAATGAGCAGTTCTTC
-	TRBV18	TRBD2	TRBJ2-1	CASSPRLAVDEQFF	TGTGCCAGCTCACCGAGACTAGCCGTGGATGAGCAGTTCTTC
-	TRBV2	-	TRBJ1-5	CASDGGANQPQHF	TGTGCCAGTGATGGGGGGGCGAATCAGCCCCAGCATTTT
once	TRBV27	TRBD2	TRBJ2-1	CASSPLAGMYNEQFF	TGTGCCAGCAGTCCTCTAGCGGGGATGTACAATGAGCAGTTCTTC
-	TRBV19	-	TRBJ2-2	CASNRGWTGELFF	TGTGCCAGTAACCGGGGGTGGACCGGGGAGCTGTTTTTT